This paragraph covers one T cell receptor (beta chain) sequence. What antigen it recognizes has not been identified. No clone much larger than this one lies a single base away; base qualities are absent. This entry comes from a study of control samples from healthy donors and cancer patients (dated by TCRdb to the early 2020s). Libraries were constructed by the immunoSEQ multiplex PCR assay. The source is immuneACCESS, and TCRdb retained only in-frame sequences with V and J called. Part of the clones is not carried over; for the studies checked, unresolved V genes explain less than half of this, and the remainder is unexplained. The table for this sample lists some 100,000 clones; 86% of them were counted only once. Roughly 1.2% of the sample is held by the ten biggest clonotypes. Taken from cysteine to phenylalanine, the CDR3 has 15 residues. Only CDR3 DNA remains: 45 bases, in frame from the first base. At the junction V is shortened by 0 bases and J by 2 bases; bases outside the gene matches: 3. From a lookup of the germline V gene, CDR1 and CDR2 are SGHRS and YFSETQ.

The specimen was blood. The chain links TRBV5-1 with TRBJ2-7; TRBD2 matches 9 bases in the middle. The receptor was isolated from a woman aged 45-60 years in good health. The nucleotide sequence is TGCGCCAGCAGCTTGGGAGGCGGGGGGGCCTACGAGCAGTACTTC. Protein translation: CASSLGGGGAYEQYF. The full variable domain, completed from the reference TRBV5-1 and TRBJ2-7 proteins outside the CDR3, reads KAGVTQTPRYLIKTRGQQVTLSCSPISGHRSVSWYQQTPGQGLQFLFEYFSETQRNKGNFPGRFSGRQFSNSRSEMNVSTLELGDSALYLCASSLGGGGAYEQYFGPGTRLTVT.